This is a list of T cell receptor beta chains from one sample in a study of T cell responses to AZD1222 COVID-19 vaccine. Assay used: immunoSEQ multiplex PCR; TCRdb lists only in-frame clones, some missing. The table records about 94,000 clones, about 88% of them present only once. The source material was peripheral blood, sampled on day 0 of AZD1222 vaccination. The source of these receptors is an adult in good health. CDR3s include the opening cysteine and the closing phenylalanine or tryptophan. The D gene is left open where the match is weak. Only part of the rows carry a size: once, few, many, or a class if the clone is expanded.

V	J	size	D	CDR3	DNA
TRBV11-1	TRBJ2-3	.	.	CASSLGVDTQYF	TGTGCCAGCAGCTTAGGAGTAGATACGCAGTATTTT
TRBV10-3	TRBJ1-1	.	TRBD1	CAISEGGQLEAFF	TGTGCCATCAGTGAGGGGGGACAGCTTGAAGCTTTCTTT
TRBV29-1	TRBJ2-1	.	.	CSVGDNEQFF	TGCAGCGTTGGGGACAATGAGCAGTTCTTC
TRBV7-9	TRBJ1-4	.	TRBD1	CASSPGQSNEKLFF	TGTGCCAGCAGCCCGGGACAGAGTAATGAAAAACTGTTTTTT
TRBV19	TRBJ2-2	.	TRBD1	CASSTDRVNTGELFF	TGTGCCAGTAGTACCGACAGGGTCAACACCGGGGAGCTGTTTTTT
TRBV5-4	TRBJ1-3	once	.	CASSLFSIQRGGNTIYF	TGTGCCAGCAGCTTGTTCTCGATACAAAGAGGTGGAAACACCATATATTTT
TRBV5-1	TRBJ1-4	.	.	CASSPKRQDQNEKLFF	TGCGCCAGCAGCCCAAAAAGACAGGACCAAAATGAAAAACTGTTTTTT
TRBV15	TRBJ1-4	.	.	CATSRAPSATNEKLFF	TGTGCCACCAGCAGGGCCCCTTCGGCAACTAATGAAAAACTGTTTTTT
TRBV2	TRBJ1-1	.	.	CASSQGPDTEAFF	TGTGCCAGCAGTCAGGGGCCGGACACTGAAGCTTTCTTT
TRBV9	TRBJ1-3	.	.	CASSVESGNTIYF	TGTGCCAGCAGCGTAGAGTCTGGAAACACCATATATTTT
TRBV5-1	TRBJ2-1	.	.	CASSSRRNNEQFF	TGCGCCAGCAGCTCGAGACGGAACAATGAGCAGTTCTTC
TRBV10-3	TRBJ1-5	.	TRBD1	CAISEVTGGRQPQHF	TGTGCCATCAGTGAGGTGACAGGGGGAAGGCAGCCCCAGCATTTT